This is a list of T cell receptor beta chains from one sample in a study of cytomegalovirus exposure and HLA in healthy donors. Profiled with immunoSEQ multiplex PCR; TCRdb holds only in-frame clones, not every one. The table includes under 300,000 clones, approximately 86% detected once. Sequencing was done on a sample of PBMCs. These TCRs come from a woman aged 18-29 years in good health and CMV-seronegative. Each CDR3 is given with its conserved first and last residue. D genes are given only for firm matches. A clone size is listed for some rows: how often the clone was seen (once, few, many), or a class if it is expanded.

abundance	v_gene	j_gene	d_gene	CDR3aa	CDR3nt
-	TRBV6-5	TRBJ2-7	TRBD2	CASSSPSGESSYEQYF	TGTGCCAGCAGTTCCCCGAGCGGGGAGAGCTCCTACGAGCAGTACTTC
few	TRBV10-3	TRBJ1-6	-	CAISIDKRSSPLHF	TGTGCCATCAGTATCGACAAACGGTCTTCACCCCTCCACTTT
-	TRBV25-1	TRBJ2-1	-	CASSDSDGLRNEQFF	TGTGCCAGCAGTGATTCAGACGGTTTGAGGAATGAGCAGTTCTTC
-	TRBV12-5	TRBJ2-3	TRBD2	CASGPGLAGREDTQYF	TGTGCTAGTGGACCAGGACTAGCGGGAAGAGAAGATACGCAGTATTTT
-	TRBV10-3	TRBJ2-4	-	CASKQGNFFSENIQYF	TGTGCCTCTAAGCAGGGGAACTTCTTTTCGGAAAACATTCAGTACTTC
-	TRBV7-9	TRBJ2-5	-	CASSPQTDQETQYF	TGTGCCAGCAGCCCCCAGACAGACCAAGAGACCCAGTACTTC
-	TRBV19	TRBJ2-7	TRBD2	CASSVGLAGYEQYF	TGTGCCAGTAGTGTGGGACTAGCGGGCTACGAGCAGTACTTC
-	TRBV13	TRBJ2-1	-	CASSLGPGMGNEQFF	TGTGCCAGCAGCTTAGGCCCGGGGATGGGCAATGAGCAGTTCTTC
-	TRBV30	TRBJ1-5	TRBD1	CAWGTGSNQPQHF	TGTGCCTGGGGGACAGGGAGCAATCAGCCCCAGCATTTT
-	TRBV10-3	TRBJ2-2	-	CAITQGRGETGELFF	TGTGCCATCACCCAGGGCAGGGGAGAAACCGGGGAGCTGTTTTTT
-	TRBV18	TRBJ1-3	-	CASSRPGHVNSGNTIYF	TGTGCCAGCTCGCGGCCGGGACACGTCAACTCTGGAAACACCATATATTTT
-	TRBV28	TRBJ2-7	-	CATSVLQGYEQYF	TGTGCCACCTCGGTATTACAGGGCTACGAGCAGTACTTC
-	TRBV12-5	TRBJ1-1	-	CASGPSERVVNTEAFF	TGTGCTAGTGGTCCCTCGGAGAGGGTGGTGAACACTGAAGCTTTCTTT
-	TRBV11-2	TRBJ2-7	TRBD1	CASSVHRDSRTYEQYF	TGTGCCAGCAGCGTCCACCGGGACAGTAGAACCTACGAGCAGTACTTC
-	TRBV18	TRBJ2-3	TRBD1	CASSPQPGDRVDTQYF	TGTGCCAGCTCACCACAACCTGGGGACAGGGTCGATACGCAGTATTTT
-	TRBV5-1	TRBJ2-7	TRBD1	CASSLTGGRTYEQYF	TGCGCCAGCAGCTTGACAGGGGGCAGAACCTACGAGCAGTACTTC
few	TRBV5-1	TRBJ2-7	TRBD2	CASSWGRVAGAQYF	TGCGCCAGCAGCTGGGGGCGTGTAGCGGGAGCTCAGTACTTC
few	TRBV6-5	TRBJ1-2	-	CASSYRGGYTF	TGTGCCAGCAGTTATAGAGGTGGCTACACCTTC
few	TRBV5-1	TRBJ1-5	-	CASSLGQSNQPQHF	TGCGCCAGCAGCTTGGGACAGAGCAATCAGCCCCAGCATTTT
-	TRBV5-6	TRBJ1-4	-	CASSLIRPSTDEKLFF	TGTGCCAGCAGCTTGATCAGGCCCAGTACGGATGAAAAACTGTTTTTT
once	TRBV6-5	TRBJ1-1	-	CASSLGRLRDEAFF	TGTGCCAGCAGTCTCGGTCGGTTGAGAGATGAAGCTTTCTTT
-	TRBV7-2	TRBJ1-1	-	CASRPVGGTEAFF	TGTGCCAGCCGACCCGTGGGGGGTACTGAAGCTTTCTTT
once	TRBV6-1	TRBJ2-2	TRBD1	CASRLDRTDGELFF	TGTGCCAGCAGGTTGGACAGGACTGACGGGGAGCTGTTTTTT
once	TRBV10-3	TRBJ1-4	-	CAIGQPNEKLFF	TGTGCCATCGGGCAGCCGAATGAAAAACTGTTTTTT
-	TRBV19	TRBJ1-5	-	CASWQGSNNQPQHF	TGTGCCAGTTGGCAGGGGTCTAACAATCAGCCCCAGCATTTT
-	TRBV7-6	TRBJ2-7	TRBD1	CASSMPPGQGKLSSYEQYF	TGTGCCAGCAGCATGCCCCCGGGACAGGGAAAGCTCAGCTCCTACGAGCAGTACTTC
-	TRBV7-2	TRBJ2-7	TRBD2	CASSFVAGYEQYF	TGTGCCAGCAGCTTTGTAGCGGGGTACGAGCAGTACTTC
-	TRBV29-1	TRBJ1-1	-	CSVVVGTMNTEAFF	TGCAGCGTTGTGGTCGGGACAATGAACACTGAAGCTTTCTTT
-	TRBV18	TRBJ1-1	TRBD1	CASRDSVNTEAFF	TGTGCCAGCCGGGACAGCGTGAACACTGAAGCTTTCTTT
-	TRBV29-1	TRBJ1-1	-	CSVEEHGGPGTEAFF	TGCAGCGTTGAAGAGCACGGAGGGCCGGGGACTGAAGCTTTCTTT
-	TRBV12-5	TRBJ2-7	TRBD1	CASGAGQGMVYEQYF	TGTGCTAGTGGTGCGGGACAGGGGATGGTCTACGAGCAGTACTTC